This is a list of T cell receptor beta chains from one sample in a study of human T cells and chemical hapten exposure. A single record per CDR3 protein comes from TCRdb applying MiXCR to the RACE reads. The repertoire consists of about 350,000 distinct CDR3 sequences, with just under 6.5% occurring once and the leading ten covering roughly 5.4%. The starting material was whole blood, obtained in connection with sensitization to the hapten diphenylcyclopropenone (DPC). The receptors come from a woman under 30 with alopecia areata. Some clones in this sample may be carry-over from other donors' samples. Each CDR3 is given with its conserved first and last residue.

V	J	CDR3
TRBV6-2/TRBV6-3	TRBJ1-2	CASSYVLNRYGYTF
TRBV18	TRBJ1-2	CASSPPNQGREYGYTF
TRBV14	TRBJ2-1	CASSHGQLLNNEQFF
TRBV6-5	TRBJ1-6	CASKRQSQSPLHF
TRBV5-1	TRBJ1-1	CASRPGGMMNTEAFF
TRBV6-5	TRBJ2-6	CASSRTGATSGANVLTF
TRBV20-1	TRBJ1-1	CSAGTPRGKTEAFF
TRBV4-3	TRBJ1-4	CASSQSPTTGNEKLFF
TRBV4-2	TRBJ2-1	CASSQDPGVREQFF
TRBV29-1	TRBJ1-1	CSVARGNTEAFF
TRBV12-3/TRBV12-4	TRBJ2-4	CASSSGQVLKNIQYF
TRBV6-1	TRBJ1-2	CASIVDRADYGYTF
TRBV12-3/TRBV12-4	TRBJ2-7	CASSFGRGPHEQYF
TRBV20-1	TRBJ2-7	CSARDTGGTYEQYF
TRBV21-1	TRBJ1-5	CASSNFIVENSVTGQGNQPQHF